These 5 T cell receptor beta chains were sequenced from one sample in a study of blood T cell repertoires in COVID-19. Some clones are missing from TCRdb's copy, which holds only in-frame ones; the method was immunoSEQ multiplex PCR. The table lists 150,000 to 200,000 clones, about 85% of them singletons. The sequenced sample was peripheral blood. All receptors derive from a man aged 55-75 years with active or convalescent COVID-19.

The chain employs TRBV6-1 and TRBJ1-2; 10 positions agree with TRBD1. Per germline, CDR1 MNHNS and CDR2 SASEGT. V was clipped by 8 bases and J by 8 bases; unmatched bases: 8. The length of the CDR3 is 13 residues. CDR3: CASRDRGLRGYTF. The CDR3 DNA follows: TGTGCCAGCCGGGACAGGGGTCTGAGGGGCTACACCTTC.

This clone was found once. V is TRBV11-3 and J is TRBJ2-1; tentative D call: TRBD2 (5 bases). This CDR3 has 13 amino acids. Trimming shortened V by 5 bases and J by 10 bases, and 15 bases separated the two germline ends. Germline V CDR1 and CDR2: SGHNT, YENEEA. DNA of the CDR3: TGTGCCAGCAGCGTTAGCGCCCACCGGGAGCAGTTCTTC. Translation: CASSVSAHREQFF.

The chain is built from TRBV12-3 or TRBV12-4 and TRBJ2-7; 8 positions agree with TRBD1. V lost 4 bases and J lost 7; bases outside the gene matches: 0. The CDR3 is 11 amino acids. CDR3 region: CASSYRGEQYF. The CDR3, as DNA: TGTGCCAGCAGTTACAGGGGGGAGCAGTACTTC.

The chain joins TRBV29-1 to TRBJ1-2; perhaps TRBD1 as D (6 bases). The CDR3 consists of 12 residues. The germline gives CDR1 SQVTM, CDR2 ANQGSEA. V dropped 7 bases and J dropped 5 bases, with 14 bases sitting between them. This chain's CDR3 is CSAEQGGYGYTF. The CDR3 DNA reads as TGCAGCGCAGAACAGGGAGGGTATGGCTACACCTTC.

V gene TRBV2 combines with J gene TRBJ2-7; possibly TRBD2 for D (7 bases). V was trimmed by 7 bases and J by 2 bases, leaving 18 bases between them. This CDR3 comprises 15 residues. Germline loops: CDR1 SNHLY, CDR2 FYNNEI. DNA of the CDR3: TGTGCCAGCACCGAGGGGGGGGCCAGTACCTACGAGCAGTACTTC. This sequence encodes CASTEGGASTYEQYF.